Below are 6 T cell receptor beta chains sequenced from a single sample in a study of identifying expanded T cells in peripheral blood. Clones were sequenced by immunoSEQ multiplex PCR, and TCRdb holds only the in-frame ones, with some missing. Of more than 80,000 clones in the sample, about nine tenths were seen once. The sequenced sample was blood. All receptors come from a person aged 18-69 years in good health.

This clone has a single count. The chain links TRBV29-1 to TRBJ2-5; 8 bases fit TRBD1. CDR3 length: 14 residues. Unmatched junction bases numbered 7, after V lost 5 bases and J lost 2 bases. Germline lookup yields CDR1 SQVTM and CDR2 ANQGSEA. The CDR3 is CSVNPGTGQETQYF. In DNA form, the CDR3 reads TGCAGCGTTAACCCCGGGACAGGTCAAGAGACCCAGTACTTC.

The chain carries TRBV11-1 and TRBJ2-7; maybe TRBD1 (5 bases). The CDR3 extends over 13 amino acids. The germline gives CDR1 SGHAT, CDR2 FQDESV (reference sequence). V lost 0 bases to trimming and J lost 4 bases, with 7 bases between them. CDR3 amino acids: CASSLAAGYEQYF. CDR3 bases: TGTGCCAGCAGCTTAGCTGCAGGGTACGAGCAGTACTTC.

The chain recombines TRBV5-6 with TRBJ2-1; 11 bases are a match to TRBD2. Per germline, CDR1 SGHDT and CDR2 YYEEEE. Losses at the gene ends were 1 base for V and 2 bases for J; bases not matched to a gene: 2. The CDR3 is 16 amino acids. CDR3 loop: CASSLTSGSTYNEQFF. The CDR3 DNA reads as TGTGCCAGCAGCTTGACTAGCGGGAGCACCTACAATGAGCAGTTCTTC.

The gene calls are TRBV5-6 and TRBJ2-5; TRBD2 aligns across 8 bases. CDR1 and CDR2 from the germline V gene are SGHDT and YYEEEE. This CDR3 has 13 amino acids. V lost 5 bases and J lost 5; bases outside the gene matches: 5. CDR3 amino acids: CASRERGRETQYF. In nucleotides, the CDR3 is TGTGCCAGCAGGGAGCGGGGGCGGGAGACCCAGTACTTC.

This sequence joins TRBV4-1 and TRBJ2-7; D is tentatively TRBD1 or TRBD2 (7 bases each). Germline-derived CDR1 and CDR2 are MGHRA and YSYEKL. V lost 5 bases and J lost 1, with 15 bases in between. This CDR3 has 15 residues. CDR3 amino acids: CASSSGTASSYEQYF. In DNA form, the CDR3 reads TGCGCCAGCAGCAGCGGGACAGCCTCTTCCTACGAGCAGTACTTC.

V gene TRBV6-5 combines with J gene TRBJ2-1; perhaps TRBD2 as D (6 bases). The germline V and J ends were trimmed by 2 bases and 2 bases, with 13 bases remaining between them. The germline V gene has CDR1 MNHEY and CDR2 SVGAGI. This CDR3 contains 16 residues. The CDR3: CASSYNGGETYNEQFF. The CDR3 DNA follows: TGTGCCAGCAGTTACAACGGGGGAGAGACCTACAATGAGCAGTTCTTC.